This note documents a single T cell receptor (beta chain) sequence. Profiling relied on immunoSEQ multiplex PCR, and the TCRdb table lists in-frame clones only, not all of them. The sample has over 35,000 clones, roughly nine tenths seen once. This entry is derived from a study of blood T cell repertoires in COVID-19. Germline-derived CDR1 and CDR2 are SGHRS and YFSETQ. CDR3 length equals 15 residues. V was cut by 4 bases and J by 2 bases, with 15 bases left in between. Source material: peripheral blood. This TCR was recovered from a woman younger than 45 in a cohort sampled during active COVID-19. V usage is TRBV5-1 and J usage is TRBJ1-2; D unclear. Here the CDR3 reads CASSPLDPRNYGYTF. The CDR3 DNA is TGCGCCAGCAGCCCCCTTGACCCCAGGAACTATGGCTACACCTTC.